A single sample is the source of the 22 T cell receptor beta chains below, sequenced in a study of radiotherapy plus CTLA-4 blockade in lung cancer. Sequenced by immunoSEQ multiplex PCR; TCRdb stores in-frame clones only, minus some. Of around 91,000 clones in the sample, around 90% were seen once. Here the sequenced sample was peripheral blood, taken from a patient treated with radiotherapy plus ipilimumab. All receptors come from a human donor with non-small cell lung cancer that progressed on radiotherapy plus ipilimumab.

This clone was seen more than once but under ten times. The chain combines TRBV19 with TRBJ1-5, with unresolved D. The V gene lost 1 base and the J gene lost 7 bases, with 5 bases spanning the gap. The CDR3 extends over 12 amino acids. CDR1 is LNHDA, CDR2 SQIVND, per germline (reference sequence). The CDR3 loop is CASSIVQQPQHF. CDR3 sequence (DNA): TGTGCCAGTAGTATAGTCCAACAGCCCCAGCATTTT.

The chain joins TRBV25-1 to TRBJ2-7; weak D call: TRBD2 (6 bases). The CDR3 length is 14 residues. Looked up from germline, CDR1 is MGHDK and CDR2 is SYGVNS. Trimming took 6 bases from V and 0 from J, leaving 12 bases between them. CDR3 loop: CASSPSSDSYEQYF. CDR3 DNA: TGTGCCAGCAGCCCCTCTAGCGACTCCTACGAGCAGTACTTC.

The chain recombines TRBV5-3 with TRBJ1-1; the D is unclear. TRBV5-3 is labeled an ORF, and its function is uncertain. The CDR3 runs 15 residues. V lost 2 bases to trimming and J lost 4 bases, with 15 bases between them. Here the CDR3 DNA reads TGTGCCAGAAGCTTTAAGTCAGTCTGTAGCACTGAAGCTTTCTTT. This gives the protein CARSFKSVCSTEAFF.

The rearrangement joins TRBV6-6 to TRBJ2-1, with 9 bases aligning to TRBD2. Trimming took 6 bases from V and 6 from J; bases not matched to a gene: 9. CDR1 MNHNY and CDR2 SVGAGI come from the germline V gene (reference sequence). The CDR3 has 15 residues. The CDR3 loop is CASRPLAGVLNEQFF. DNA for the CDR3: TGTGCCAGCAGGCCCTTAGCGGGAGTCCTCAATGAGCAGTTCTTC.

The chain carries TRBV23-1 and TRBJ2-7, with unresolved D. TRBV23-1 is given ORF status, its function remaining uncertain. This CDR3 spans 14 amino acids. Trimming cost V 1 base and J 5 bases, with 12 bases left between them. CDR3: CASSQFSDPDEQYF. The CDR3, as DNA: TGCGCCAGCAGTCAATTTTCGGACCCAGACGAGCAGTACTTC.

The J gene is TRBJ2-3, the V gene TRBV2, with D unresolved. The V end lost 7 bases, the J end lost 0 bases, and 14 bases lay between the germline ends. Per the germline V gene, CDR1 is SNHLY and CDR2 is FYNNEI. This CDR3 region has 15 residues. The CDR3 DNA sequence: TGTGCCAGCATGAAGATGGCAACTAGCACAGATACGCAGTATTTT. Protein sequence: CASMKMATSTDTQYF.

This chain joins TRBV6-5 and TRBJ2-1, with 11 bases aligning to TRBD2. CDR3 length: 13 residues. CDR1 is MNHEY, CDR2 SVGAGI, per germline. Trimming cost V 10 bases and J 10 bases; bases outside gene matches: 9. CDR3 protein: CATLGASGREQFF. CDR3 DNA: TGTGCCACCCTCGGTGCTAGCGGGAGGGAGCAGTTCTTC.

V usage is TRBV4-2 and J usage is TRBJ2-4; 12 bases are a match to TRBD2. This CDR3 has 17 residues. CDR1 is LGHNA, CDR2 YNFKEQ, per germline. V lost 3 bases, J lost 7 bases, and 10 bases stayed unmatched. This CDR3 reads CASSQGPAGTSGNIQYF. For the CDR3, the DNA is TGTGCCAGCAGCCAGGGACCTGCCGGGACTAGCGGGAACATTCAGTACTTC.

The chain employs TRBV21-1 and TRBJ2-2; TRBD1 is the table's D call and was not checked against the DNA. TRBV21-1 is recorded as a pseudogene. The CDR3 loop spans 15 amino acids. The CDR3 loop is CASSKDRPNTGELFF. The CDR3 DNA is TGTGCCAGCAGCAAAGACAGACCGAACACCGGGGAGCTGTTTTTT.

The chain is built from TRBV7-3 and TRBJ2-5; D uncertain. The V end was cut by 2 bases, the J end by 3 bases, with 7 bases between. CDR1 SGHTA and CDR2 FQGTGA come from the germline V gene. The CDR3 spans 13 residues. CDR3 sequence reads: CASSLGRKETQYF. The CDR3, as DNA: TGTGCCAGCAGCTTAGGACGGAAAGAGACCCAGTACTTC.

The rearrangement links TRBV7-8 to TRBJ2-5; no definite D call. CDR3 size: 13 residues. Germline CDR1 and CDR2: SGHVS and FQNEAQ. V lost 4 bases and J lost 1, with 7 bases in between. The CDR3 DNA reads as TGTGCCAGCAGCTCGACTGTCCAAGAGACCCAGTACTTC. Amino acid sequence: CASSSTVQETQYF.

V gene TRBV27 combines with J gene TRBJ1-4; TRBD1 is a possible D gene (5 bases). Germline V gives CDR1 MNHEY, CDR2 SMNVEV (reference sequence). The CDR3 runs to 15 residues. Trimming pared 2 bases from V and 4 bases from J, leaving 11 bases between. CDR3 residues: CASSLQGRYNEKLFF. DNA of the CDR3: TGTGCCAGCAGTTTACAGGGACGGTATAATGAAAAACTGTTTTTT.

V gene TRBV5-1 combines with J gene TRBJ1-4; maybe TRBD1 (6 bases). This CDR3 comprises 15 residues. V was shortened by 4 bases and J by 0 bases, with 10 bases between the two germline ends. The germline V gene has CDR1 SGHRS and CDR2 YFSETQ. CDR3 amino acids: CASSRAGATNEKLFF. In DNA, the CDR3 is TGCGCCAGCAGCCGCGCAGGGGCAACTAATGAAAAACTGTTTTTT.

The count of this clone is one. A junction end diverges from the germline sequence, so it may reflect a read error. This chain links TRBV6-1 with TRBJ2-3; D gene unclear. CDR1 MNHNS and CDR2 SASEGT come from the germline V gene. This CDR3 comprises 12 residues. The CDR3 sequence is CASRPSRDTQYF. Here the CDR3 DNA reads TGTGCCAGCCGACCGAGCAGAGATACGCAGTATTTT.

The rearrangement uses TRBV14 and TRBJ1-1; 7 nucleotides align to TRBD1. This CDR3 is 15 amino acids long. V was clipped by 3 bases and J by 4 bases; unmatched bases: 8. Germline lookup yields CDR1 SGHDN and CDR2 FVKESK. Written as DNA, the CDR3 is TGTGCCAGCAGCCAGCCGACAGGGTGGAGCACTGAAGCTTTCTTT. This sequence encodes CASSQPTGWSTEAFF.

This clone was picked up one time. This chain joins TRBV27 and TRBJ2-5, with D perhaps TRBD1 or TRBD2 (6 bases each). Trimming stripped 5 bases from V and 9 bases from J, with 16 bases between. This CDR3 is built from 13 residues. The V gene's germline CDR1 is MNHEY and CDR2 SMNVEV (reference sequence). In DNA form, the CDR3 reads TGTGCCAGCAGTCCCACAGGGACGGGGGCCCAGTACTTC. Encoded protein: CASSPTGTGAQYF.

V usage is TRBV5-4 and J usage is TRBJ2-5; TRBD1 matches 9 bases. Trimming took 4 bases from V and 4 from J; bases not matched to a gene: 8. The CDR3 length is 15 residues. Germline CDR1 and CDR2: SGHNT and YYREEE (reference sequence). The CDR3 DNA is TGTGCCAGCAGCAGGGGACAGGGTTCGGGAGAGACCCAGTACTTC. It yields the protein CASSRGQGSGETQYF.

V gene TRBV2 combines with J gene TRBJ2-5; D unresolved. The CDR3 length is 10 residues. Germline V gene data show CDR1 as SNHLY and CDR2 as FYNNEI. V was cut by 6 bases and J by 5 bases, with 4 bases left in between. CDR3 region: CASRSETQYF. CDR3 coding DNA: TGTGCCAGCAGGAGTGAGACCCAGTACTTC.

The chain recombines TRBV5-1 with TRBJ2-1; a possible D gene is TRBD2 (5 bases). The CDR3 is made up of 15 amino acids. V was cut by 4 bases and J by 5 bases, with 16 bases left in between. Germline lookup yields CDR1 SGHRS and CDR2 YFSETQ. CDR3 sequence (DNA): TGCGCCAGCAGCCCCTCGGGGAGTCCAGACAATGAGCAGTTCTTC. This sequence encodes CASSPSGSPDNEQFF. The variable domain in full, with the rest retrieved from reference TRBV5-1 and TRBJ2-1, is KAGVTQTPRYLIKTRGQQVTLSCSPISGHRSVSWYQQTPGQGLQFLFEYFSETQRNKGNFPGRFSGRQFSNSRSEMNVSTLELGDSALYLCASSPSGSPDNEQFFGPGTRLTVL.

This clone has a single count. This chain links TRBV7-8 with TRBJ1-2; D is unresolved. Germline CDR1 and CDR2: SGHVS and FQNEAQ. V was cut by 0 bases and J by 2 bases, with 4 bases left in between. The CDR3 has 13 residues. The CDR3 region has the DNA TGTGCCAGCAGCTTAGCACAGAACTATGGCTACACCTTC. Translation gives CASSLAQNYGYTF.

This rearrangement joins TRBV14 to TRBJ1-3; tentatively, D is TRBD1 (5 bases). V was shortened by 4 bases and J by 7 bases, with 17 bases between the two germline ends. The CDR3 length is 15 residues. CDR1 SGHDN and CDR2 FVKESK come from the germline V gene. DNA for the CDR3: TGTGCCAGCAGCCCCATTCTCGGGGGGTTCAACACCATATATTTT. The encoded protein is CASSPILGGFNTIYF.

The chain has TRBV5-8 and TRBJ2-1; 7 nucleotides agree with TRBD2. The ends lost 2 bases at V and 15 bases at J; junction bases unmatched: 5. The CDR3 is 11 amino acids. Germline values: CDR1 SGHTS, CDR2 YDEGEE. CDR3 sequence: CASSFPGGGFF. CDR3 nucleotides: TGTGCCAGCAGCTTCCCGGGGGGAGGGTTCTTC.